This entry is about one T cell receptor beta chain. Within the sample, other DNA sequences also encode this same CDR3. The CDR3 loop spans 13 amino acids. Trimming cost V 2 bases and J 5 bases, with 9 bases left between them. Germline-derived CDR1 and CDR2 are KGHSH and LQKENI. This sample was included in a study of shared clonotypes between healthy human individuals. At deep level, the assay was performed. Profiled with immunoSEQ multiplex PCR; TCRdb holds only in-frame clones, not every one. This sample has millions of clones, with more than 90% found just once. J is TRBJ1-2 and V is TRBV18; D is unclear. Sequencing input: naive CD4+ T cells sorted from blood. As to subset: CD45RA+ positively selected. This sequence was found in a man between 18 and 35 years old in good health. CDR3 nucleotides: TGTGCCAGCTCACCAATGGGTGAATATGGCTACACCTTC. Translation gives CASSPMGEYGYTF. Filled out from reference TRBV18 and TRBJ1-2, the complete variable domain reads NAGVMQNPRHLVRRRGQEARLRCSPMKGHSHVYWYRQLPEEGLKFMVYLQKENIIDESGMPKERFSAEFPKEGPSILRIQQVVRGDSAAYFCASSPMGEYGYTFGSGTRLTVV.